These 18 T cell receptor beta chains share one sample of origin, sequenced in a study of shared clonotypes between healthy human individuals. TCRdb's table, derived via immunoSEQ multiplex PCR, lists solely in-frame clones and lacks some. This table holds 550,000 to 600,000 clones, roughly 72% found once. Sequenced: PBMCs. The receptors shown here come from a woman aged 40 to 50 in good health. Some clones in this sample may be carry-over from other donors' samples.

V gene TRBV11-2 combines with J gene TRBJ1-2, with D uncertain. CDR3 length equals 14 residues. V lost 5 bases and J 3 bases, leaving 13 bases between the germline ends. Germline V lookup: CDR1 SGHAT, CDR2 FQNNGV. The CDR3 loop is CASSPQTWDYGYTF. DNA for the CDR3: TGTGCCAGCAGCCCCCAGACCTGGGACTATGGCTACACCTTC.

This clone was seen once. The chain employs TRBV10-3 and TRBJ2-7; 7 bases are shared with TRBD1. With V trimmed by 10 bases and J by 5 bases, 5 bases remained unmatched. CDR3 length: 11 residues. CDR1 and CDR2 (germline): ENHRY, SYGVKD. The CDR3, as DNA: TGTGCCAGCAGACAGGGCCACGAGCAGTACTTC. Protein sequence: CASRQGHEQYF.

This clone was found many times. The CDR3 here is CASSSEMAGELFF. In DNA form, the CDR3 reads TGTGCCAGCAGCTCCGAGATGGCCGGGGAGCTGTTTTTT. The chain recombines TRBV7-2 with TRBJ2-2; unclear D gene. This CDR3 is built from 13 residues. Trimming removed 4 bases from V and 6 bases from J, with 9 bases in between. From germline, CDR1 is SGHTA and CDR2 FQGNSA.

This clone was picked up one time. V and J are TRBV4-1 and TRBJ2-7, with 12 bases aligning to TRBD1. V dropped 4 bases and J dropped 5; count of bases not matched to a gene: 6. Germline CDR1 reads MGHRA; CDR2 reads YSYEKL. The CDR3 runs 15 residues. The CDR3, as DNA: TGCGCCAGCAGCCTAAGGGACAGGGGGCTCCACGAGCAGTACTTC. Encoded protein: CASSLRDRGLHEQYF.

The chain has TRBV2 and TRBJ2-1, with TRBD2 matching over 13 bases. Germline-derived CDR1 and CDR2 are SNHLY and FYNNEI. The CDR3 loop spans 17 amino acids. V was pared by 5 bases and J by 9 bases, with 13 bases of the junction left unmatched. CDR3 in amino acids: CASSLHRTSGSIGEQFF. CDR3 nucleotide sequence: TGTGCCAGCAGTCTACATCGGACTAGCGGGAGTATAGGTGAGCAGTTCTTC.

V usage is TRBV2 and J usage is TRBJ1-1; tentative D call: TRBD1 (5 bases). Germline values: CDR1 SNHLY, CDR2 FYNNEI. This CDR3 region has 10 residues. V was clipped by 8 bases and J by 8 bases, with 9 bases between them. CDR3 nucleotide sequence: TGTGCCAGCGGGAGGGGAGAAGCTTTCTTT. This translates into CASGRGEAFF. Using reference TRBV2 and TRBJ1-1 for the parts outside the CDR3, the full variable domain is EPEVTQTPSHQVTQMGQEVILRCVPISNHLYFYWYRQILGQKVEFLVSFYNNEISEKSEIFDDQFSVERPDGSNFTLKIRSTKLEDSAMYFCASGRGEAFFGQGTRLTVV.

The chain combines TRBV6-4 with TRBJ2-2; D is undetermined. There are 16 residues in the CDR3. Per germline, CDR1 MRHNA and CDR2 SNTAGT. Trimming removed 0 bases from V and 3 bases from J, with 11 bases in between. The CDR3 protein is CASSDSWVADTGELFF. The CDR3 nucleotides are TGTGCCAGCAGTGACTCGTGGGTTGCGGACACCGGGGAGCTGTTTTTT.

The CDR3 protein is CASSAMQGSTEAFF. CDR3 DNA: TGTGCCAGCAGCGCGATGCAGGGTTCCACTGAAGCTTTCTTT. J is TRBJ1-1 and V is TRBV7-9; D is perhaps TRBD1 (5 bases). CDR1 and CDR2 from the germline V gene are SEHNR and FQNEAQ (reference sequence). The CDR3 spans 14 residues. V was shortened by 5 bases and J by 4 bases, with 14 bases between the two germline ends.

This clone was seen only a few times. This chain connects TRBV5-4 to TRBJ2-3; TRBD2 matches 9 bases. Losses at the gene ends were 0 bases for V and 7 bases for J; bases not matched to a gene: 6. From germline, CDR1 is SGHNT and CDR2 YYREEE (reference sequence). This CDR3 contains 15 residues. CDR3 bases: TGTGCCAGCAGCTTGGGACTAGCGGAGGGGAATACGCAGTATTTT. This translates into CASSLGLAEGNTQYF. Based on the CDR3 plus reference TRBV5-4 and TRBJ2-3, the full variable domain is ETGVTQSPTHLIKTRGQQVTLRCSSQSGHNTVSWYQQALGQGPQFIFQYYREEENGRGNFPPRFSGLQFPNYSSELNVNALELDDSALYLCASSLGLAEGNTQYFGPGTRLTVL.

V and J are TRBV7-6 and TRBJ2-2; D is perhaps TRBD1 (6 bases). The V end was cut by 5 bases, the J end by 3 bases, with 7 bases between. Germline CDR1 reads SGHVS; CDR2 reads FNYEAQ. The CDR3 is 13 residues long. CDR3 in DNA: TGTGCCAGCAGCAAGGGGGACACCGGGGAGCTGTTTTTT. Protein sequence: CASSKGDTGELFF.

This chain connects TRBV25-1 to TRBJ2-2; perhaps D is TRBD1 or TRBD2 (5 bases each). The length of the CDR3 is 15 residues. Germline CDR1 is MGHDK and CDR2 is SYGVNS. V was trimmed by 3 bases and J by 3 bases, leaving 11 bases between them. The CDR3 DNA sequence: TGTGCCAGCAGTGAGACTATGGGGGACACCGGGGAGCTGTTTTTT. It specifies CASSETMGDTGELFF.

Comments on this clone: Other nucleotide sequences in the sample specify the same CDR3. V gene TRBV11-2 combines with J gene TRBJ2-7; 8 positions match TRBD1. The CDR3 is 14 residues long. Per the germline V gene, CDR1 is SGHAT and CDR2 is FQNNGV. After removal of 4 bases from V and 3 bases from J, the junction contained 5 bases not matched to a gene. This CDR3 is CASSSDRGLYEQYF. The CDR3 bases are TGTGCCAGCAGCTCCGACAGGGGCCTCTACGAGCAGTACTTC. Drawing the rest from reference TRBV11-2 and TRBJ2-7, the complete variable domain is EAGVAQSPRYKIIEKRQSVAFWCNPISGHATLYWYQQILGQGPKLLIQFQNNGVVDDSQLPKDRFSAERLKGVDSTLKIQPAKLEDSAVYLCASSSDRGLYEQYFGPGTRLTVT.

This clone was picked up a small number of times. This sequence joins TRBV6-6 and TRBJ2-7, with 8 bases identical to TRBD2. This CDR3 spans 15 amino acids. V was pared by 0 bases and J by 3 bases, with 4 bases of the junction left unmatched. CDR1 is MNHNY and CDR2 is SVGAGI in the germline V gene (reference sequence). The CDR3 nucleotides are TGTGCCAGCAGTTACTCCGGGGGGGGTGACTACGAGCAGTACTTC. It translates to CASSYSGGGDYEQYF.

This chain links TRBV6-5 with TRBJ2-1; the D is unclear. Looked up from germline, CDR1 is MNHEY and CDR2 is SVGAGI. V dropped 0 bases and J dropped 2 bases, with 5 bases sitting between them. This CDR3 is 14 amino acids long. The chain's CDR3 is CASSYSGPYNEQFF. The CDR3 nucleotides read TGTGCCAGCAGTTACTCCGGGCCCTACAATGAGCAGTTCTTC.

The rearrangement uses TRBV27 and TRBJ2-2, with TRBD1 identical over 9 bases. V trimming: 3 bases; J trimming: 1 base; junction bases outside the gene matches: 6. Germline V gives CDR1 MNHEY, CDR2 SMNVEV (reference sequence). The length of the CDR3 is 17 residues. The CDR3 coding sequence is TGTGCCAGCAGTTTTTATGGGACAGGGAGGAACACCGGGGAGCTGTTTTTT. It translates to CASSFYGTGRNTGELFF.

The rearrangement links TRBV6-1 to TRBJ2-1; 7 bases are shared with TRBD2. The ends lost 1 base at V and 7 bases at J; junction bases unmatched: 7. The CDR3 is 15 residues long. Germline V gene lookup returns CDR1 MNHNS and CDR2 SASEGT. CDR3 nucleotides: TGTGCCAGCAGTGAAGAAGGACGGGGAGGGAATGAGCAGTTCTTC. Translated, it gives CASSEEGRGGNEQFF.

The V and J genes are TRBV30 and TRBJ2-7, with 9 bases that match TRBD1. V shed 5 bases and J 2 bases; nucleotides not matched to a gene: 10. The germline CDR1 and CDR2 sequences are GTSNPN and SVGIG (reference sequence). The CDR3 spans 15 residues. In DNA form, the CDR3 reads TGTGCCTGGGCCAGGGGACAGGGCGAAGCCTACGAGCAGTACTTC. It encodes CAWARGQGEAYEQYF.

This clone was detected once. V and J are TRBV18 and TRBJ2-7; possible D gene TRBD1, 6 bases. The CDR3 totals 14 residues. Germline CDR1 and CDR2: KGHSH and LQKENI. The V end lost 1 base, the J end lost 2 bases, and 9 bases lay between the germline ends. The CDR3 is CASSPQGTTYEQYF. DNA of the CDR3: TGTGCCAGCTCACCACAAGGGACAACCTACGAGCAGTACTTC.